Presented here are 24 T cell receptor beta chains from one specimen sequenced in a study of early T cells in non-severe SARS-CoV-2 infection (TCRdb year 2021). To prepare the library, 5' RACE was applied. TCRdb names NextSeq 500 as the instrument used. TCRdb reprocessed the public reads (quality trimming at Q25 with fastp, clone calling with MiXCR) and kept in-frame beta chains. Here each entry gathers all rows of one CDR3 protein and keeps the most common genes and DNA. In this sample the table shows tens of thousands of distinct CDR3 sequences, 5.9% of which occur a single time. Roughly 4.8% of the sample is taken by the ten largest. Specimen: whole blood. The receptor set was obtained from an adult who was a healthcare worker with PCR-confirmed SARS-CoV-2 infection or an uninfected control (not recorded which).

This clonotype was counted at least ten times. The chain carries TRBV29-1 and TRBJ2-1; D is undetermined. Deletions cut 4 bases from V and 2 bases from J, with 3 bases between. This CDR3 comprises 11 residues. The V gene's germline CDR1 is SQVTM and CDR2 ANQGSEA. CDR3 residues: CSVVPYNEQFF. The CDR3 DNA follows: TGCAGCGTTGTTCCCTACAATGAGCAGTTCTTC.

On this clonotype: This may stem from a read error, because a much larger clone lies one nucleotide away. V is TRBV20-1 and J is TRBJ2-7, with 10 positions matching TRBD2. This CDR3 has 15 amino acids. Germline lookup yields CDR1 DFQATT and CDR2 SNEGSKA (reference sequence). The CDR3 DNA follows: TGCAGTGCTAGGGGGGAGCGGGAGGGCCTTAACGAGCGGTACTTC. Translation gives CSARGEREGLNERYF.

This clonotype was seen at least ten times. The chain couples TRBV28 to TRBJ2-7; TRBD2 might be the D (5 bases). The CDR3 totals 13 residues. Trimming stripped 6 bases from V and 7 bases from J, with 16 bases between. The germline gives CDR1 MDHEN, CDR2 SYDVKM. CDR3 sequence reads: CASRLDTPGEQYF. The CDR3 nucleotides read TGTGCCAGCAGACTCGACACCCCGGGGGAGCAGTACTTC.

This clonotype was seen at least ten times. The chain joins TRBV27 to TRBJ2-3; unclear D gene. CDR1 and CDR2 (germline): MNHEY, SMNVEV (reference sequence). The CDR3 has 14 residues. Trimming pared 0 bases from V and 2 bases from J, leaving 6 bases between. DNA of the CDR3: TGTGCCAGCAGTTTATCCAGGATCACAGATACGCAGTATTTT. Its translation is CASSLSRITDTQYF.

The chain employs TRBV25-1 and TRBJ2-1; 7 nucleotides align to TRBD1. Germline CDR1 reads MGHDK; CDR2 reads SYGVNS. The length of the CDR3 is 15 residues. J lost 9 bases, V lost 6 bases, and 14 bases had no gene match. This CDR3 reads CASRSRGFIVFEQFF. The CDR3 coding sequence is TGTGCCAGCAGAAGCAGGGGGTTTATAGTGTTTGAGCAGTTCTTC.

This clonotype has at least ten counts. V is TRBV12-3 or TRBV12-4 and J is TRBJ1-4; a possible D gene is TRBD1 (6 bases). V shed 3 bases and J shed 9 bases, with 11 bases lying between them. CDR3 size: 13 residues. The CDR3 is CASSFGGGQKLFF. The CDR3 nucleotides are TGTGCCAGCAGTTTCGGCGGGGGGCAAAAACTGTTTTTT.

There are many counts of this clonotype. The chain carries TRBV7-3 and TRBJ2-7; a possible D gene is TRBD1 (6 bases). The CDR3 length is 14 residues. The V gene lost 5 bases and the J gene lost 4 bases, with 15 bases spanning the gap. Germline V gives CDR1 SGHTA, CDR2 FQGTGA. CDR3 nucleotide sequence: TGTGCCAGCAGCCACCGGGACACTTATTACGAGCAGTACTTC. It translates to CASSHRDTYYEQYF.

This clonotype was observed at least ten times. The V gene is TRBV5-1, the J gene TRBJ2-7, with D unclear. Germline V gene data show CDR1 as SGHRS and CDR2 as YFSETQ. Deletions cut 0 bases from V and 6 bases from J, with 4 bases between. There are 11 residues in the CDR3. The CDR3, as DNA: TGCGCCAGCAGCTTGGGTCTCGAGCAGTACTTC. Translation gives CASSLGLEQYF.

In this sample, this clonotype is medium-sized (0.01 to 0.1%). The J gene is TRBJ2-1, the V gene TRBV20-1, with TRBD2 matching over 11 bases. CDR3 length: 16 residues. Trimming at V came to 2 bases and at J to 7 bases, leaving 10 bases not matched to a gene. Germline CDR1 is DFQATT and CDR2 is SNEGSKA (reference sequence). In DNA, the CDR3 is TGCAGTGCTAGACCAGAACTAGCGGGAGATATAAATGAGCAGTTCTTC. Encoded protein: CSARPELAGDINEQFF.

This clonotype was observed at least ten times. The chain joins TRBV28 to TRBJ2-7; no definite D call. The V gene lost 5 bases and the J gene lost 3 bases, with 5 bases spanning the gap. The CDR3 totals 11 residues. Germline V gene lookup returns CDR1 MDHEN and CDR2 SYDVKM. The CDR3 is CASSVDYEQYF. As DNA, the CDR3 is TGTGCCAGCAGTGTCGACTACGAGCAGTACTTC.

The chain links TRBV9 to TRBJ1-2; D is uncertain. Trimming pared 3 bases from V and 3 bases from J, leaving 12 bases between. Germline lookup yields CDR1 SGDLS and CDR2 YYNGEE. This CDR3 region has 14 residues. The CDR3 loop is CASSGPDLDYGYTF. The CDR3 DNA is TGTGCCAGCAGCGGACCAGACCTGGACTATGGCTACACCTTC.

This clonotype has a count of ten or more. The genes are TRBV20-1 and TRBJ2-1; 8 positions agree with TRBD2. The CDR3 covers 16 residues. V was pared by 3 bases and J by 7 bases, with 14 bases of the junction left unmatched. CDR1 is DFQATT, CDR2 SNEGSKA, per germline (reference sequence). CDR3 sequence: CSASSFRAGGKNEQFF. CDR3 sequence (DNA): TGCAGTGCTAGCTCCTTCCGGGCGGGAGGAAAGAATGAGCAGTTCTTC.

V is TRBV27 and J is TRBJ2-7; D is tentatively TRBD1 or TRBD2 (5 bases each). Germline CDR1 reads MNHEY; CDR2 reads SMNVEV (reference sequence). This CDR3 spans 15 amino acids. V was clipped by 8 bases and J by 0 bases, with 17 bases between them. The CDR3 DNA sequence: TGTGCCAGCGGGACCCCCAACGGGGTCTCCTACGAGCAGTACTTC. It yields the protein CASGTPNGVSYEQYF.

V gene TRBV10-3 combines with J gene TRBJ2-1; TRBD2 matches 10 bases. With 3 bases clipped from V and 8 bases from J, the junction kept 1 base outside the gene matches. This CDR3 is 13 amino acids long. Germline V gene sequence: CDR1 ENHRY, CDR2 SYGVKD. The CDR3 loop is CAISEGLADEQFF. The CDR3 coding sequence is TGTGCCATCAGTGAAGGACTAGCGGATGAGCAGTTCTTC.

This clonotype was counted at least ten times. The chain joins TRBV29-1 to TRBJ2-7; either TRBD1 or TRBD2 may fit D (6 bases each). With 5 bases removed from V and 6 bases from J, the gap between germline ends came to 14 bases. CDR1 is SQVTM, CDR2 ANQGSEA, per germline. The CDR3 covers 12 residues. CDR3 protein: CSVSDGGREQYF. The CDR3 coding sequence is TGCAGCGTTTCCGACGGGGGCCGCGAGCAGTACTTC.

This clonotype showed up just a few times. The gene calls are TRBV28 and TRBJ2-7; 11 bases line up with TRBD2. The CDR3 consists of 15 residues. Trimming cost V 6 bases and J 3 bases; bases outside gene matches: 7. Germline V lookup: CDR1 MDHEN, CDR2 SYDVKM. The CDR3 sequence is CASRTLAGGDYEQYF. The CDR3 coding sequence is TGTGCCAGCAGGACCTTAGCGGGAGGGGACTACGAGCAGTACTTC.

Ten or more counts support this clonotype. The chain uses TRBV4-1 and TRBJ2-7; 12 nucleotides align to TRBD1. The V gene's germline CDR1 is MGHRA and CDR2 YSYEKL. This CDR3 is built from 16 residues. Unmatched junction bases numbered 5, after V lost 1 base and J lost 4 bases. This CDR3 is CASSQAGTGGAYEQYF. DNA of the CDR3: TGCGCCAGCAGCCAAGCCGGGACAGGGGGCGCGTACGAGCAGTACTTC.

The table lists this clonotype with many counts. This rearrangement joins TRBV6-4 to TRBJ2-1; 8 bases line up with TRBD2. The CDR3 is made up of 16 amino acids. Germline CDR1 MRHNA, CDR2 SNTAGT. The trim removed 0 bases at V and 2 bases at J, leaving 3 bases unmatched. The CDR3 loop reads CASSDSGLGTYNEQFF. As DNA, the CDR3 is TGTGCCAGCAGTGACTCGGGACTAGGTACCTACAATGAGCAGTTCTTC.

The V call is TRBV5-6, the J call TRBJ1-1; no definite D call. Germline-derived CDR1 and CDR2 are SGHDT and YYEEEE. The CDR3 sequence is 13 residues long. Deletions cut 0 bases from V and 7 bases from J, with 10 bases between. CDR3 coding DNA: TGTGCCAGCAGCTTGGTCGCCGTCCTTGAAGCTTTCTTT. It yields the protein CASSLVAVLEAFF.

This clonotype was found many times. This chain uses TRBV10-3 with TRBJ2-3; D ambiguous. Trimming took off 6 bases at V and 5 bases at J, with 6 bases between the two ends. The CDR3 covers 11 residues. From germline, CDR1 is ENHRY and CDR2 SYGVKD. CDR3 DNA sequence: TGTGCCATCAGCCGAGGAGATACGCAGTATTTT. Protein product: CAISRGDTQYF.

This clonotype was seen many times. This chain joins TRBV10-2 and TRBJ1-6; possible D gene TRBD1, 5 bases. The V gene's germline CDR1 is WSHSY and CDR2 SAAADI. V lost 8 bases to trimming and J lost 9 bases, with 17 bases between them. CDR3 length: 14 amino acids. CDR3 nucleotide sequence: TGCGCCAGCCGGGGACGGGGGGAAAGTTCACCCCTCCACTTT. Amino acid sequence: CASRGRGESSPLHF.

This clonotype was detected ten times or more. The V call is TRBV7-6, the J call TRBJ1-5; 9 nucleotides line up with TRBD1. J lost 4 bases, V lost 5 bases, and 6 bases had no gene match. Germline assignment: CDR1 SGHVS and CDR2 FNYEAQ. The CDR3 is 15 residues long. This CDR3 reads CASSETGGLNQPQHF. As DNA, the CDR3 is TGTGCCAGCAGCGAGACAGGGGGTTTGAATCAGCCCCAGCATTTT.

The table lists this clonotype with a few counts. The V gene is TRBV29-1, the J gene TRBJ2-7; 13 bases line up with TRBD2. Germline CDR1 is SQVTM and CDR2 is ANQGSEA. This CDR3 has 13 amino acids. Germline trimming cut 6 bases from V and 4 bases from J; bases unmatched to any gene: 3. DNA for the CDR3: TGCAGCGTAGGGACTAGCGGGAAGTACGAGCAGTACTTC. Protein product: CSVGTSGKYEQYF.

In its sample, this clonotype was seen many times. The chain recombines TRBV20-1 with TRBJ2-1, with 8 bases fitting TRBD2. Unmatched junction bases numbered 3, after V lost 2 bases and J lost 0 bases. This CDR3 has 15 residues. The germline gives CDR1 DFQATT, CDR2 SNEGSKA (reference sequence). CDR3 coding DNA: TGCAGTGCTAGAATTAGCGGGACCTCCTACAATGAGCAGTTCTTC. Translated, it gives CSARISGTSYNEQFF.